A single count supports the clone carrying this T cell receptor (beta chain). CDR3 length: 17 residues. V dropped 4 bases and J dropped 0; count of bases not matched to a gene: 9. Germline CDR1 reads SGDLS; CDR2 reads YYNGEE. Method: immunoSEQ multiplex PCR; TCRdb's copy keeps in-frame clones and lacks some. The data contain approximately 88,000 clones, around 96% of them singletons. The data are from a study of technical replicates of blood from several donors. The genes are TRBV9 and TRBJ2-1; 8 bases agree with TRBD2. This clonotype was sampled from a human donor in good health. The sequencing input was T cells isolated from PBMCs. DNA for the CDR3: TGTGCCAGCAGCCACTCCAGCGGGAGCTTCTCCTACAATGAGCAGTTCTTC. It yields the protein CASSHSSGSFSYNEQFF.